This TCR beta chain was sequenced during a study of CD8 T cells in Susac syndrome. The CDR3 has 14 residues. V trimming: 5 bases; J trimming: 5 bases; junction bases outside the gene matches: 3. The V gene's germline CDR1 is SSHAT and CDR2 FNYEAQ (reference sequence). Random hexamers were used to reverse transcribe about 0.5 to 1 ug of RNA. The authors amplified TCR beta CDR3 across 54 Vbeta and 13 Jbeta using immunoSEQ multiplex PCR. TCRdb re-called the immunoSEQ multiplex PCR reads with MiXCR, one entry per CDR3 protein. The top ten clones hold 0.093% of a sample with some 190,000 distinct CDR3 sequences, nearly 97% of them seen once.

This chain connects TRBV7-7 to TRBJ2-5, with TRBD1 matching 12 bases. This TCR was sampled from a human donor with multiple sclerosis. Material: CD4+ T cells from PBMCs. CDR3 region: CASSRDRGPETQYF. The CDR3 DNA reads TGTGCCAGCAGCCGGGACAGGGGGCCTGAGACCCAGTACTTC.